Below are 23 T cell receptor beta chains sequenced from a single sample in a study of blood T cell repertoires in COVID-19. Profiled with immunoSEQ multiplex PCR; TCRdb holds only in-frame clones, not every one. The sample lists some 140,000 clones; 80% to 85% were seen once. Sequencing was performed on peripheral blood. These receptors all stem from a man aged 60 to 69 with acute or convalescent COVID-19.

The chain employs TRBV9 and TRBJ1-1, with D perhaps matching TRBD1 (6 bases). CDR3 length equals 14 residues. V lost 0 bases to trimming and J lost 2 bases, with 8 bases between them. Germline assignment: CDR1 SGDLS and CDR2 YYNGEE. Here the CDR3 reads CASSVAQGNTEAFF. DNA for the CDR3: TGTGCCAGCAGCGTAGCACAGGGCAACACTGAAGCTTTCTTT. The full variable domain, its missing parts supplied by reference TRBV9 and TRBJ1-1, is DSGVTQTPKHLITATGQRVTLRCSPRSGDLSVYWYQQSLDQGLQFLIQYYNGEERAKGNILERFSAQQFPDLHSELNLSSLELGDSALYFCASSVAQGNTEAFFGQGTRLTVV.

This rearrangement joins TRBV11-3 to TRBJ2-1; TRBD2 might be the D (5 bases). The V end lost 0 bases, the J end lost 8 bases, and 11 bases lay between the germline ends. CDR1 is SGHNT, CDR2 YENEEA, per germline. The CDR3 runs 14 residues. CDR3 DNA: TGTGCCAGCAGCTTAGACGGGCTAGCCGATGAGCAGTTCTTC. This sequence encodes CASSLDGLADEQFF. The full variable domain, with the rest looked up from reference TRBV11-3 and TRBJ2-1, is EAGVVQSPRYKIIEKKQPVAFWCNPISGHNTLYWYLQNLGQGPELLIRYENEEAVDDSQLPKDRFSAERLKGVDSTLKIQPAELGDSAVYLCASSLDGLADEQFFGPGTRLTVL.

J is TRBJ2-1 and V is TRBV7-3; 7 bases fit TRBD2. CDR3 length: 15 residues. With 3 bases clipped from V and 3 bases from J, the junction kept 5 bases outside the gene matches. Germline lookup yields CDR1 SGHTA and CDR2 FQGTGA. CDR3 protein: CASSFGGSNYNEQFF. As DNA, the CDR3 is TGTGCCAGCAGCTTCGGGGGGTCCAACTACAATGAGCAGTTCTTC.

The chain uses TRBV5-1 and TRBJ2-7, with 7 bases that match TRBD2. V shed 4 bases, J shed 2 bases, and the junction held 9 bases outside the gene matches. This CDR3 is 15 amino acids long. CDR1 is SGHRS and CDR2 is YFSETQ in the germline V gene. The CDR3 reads CASSTGGSIAYEQYF. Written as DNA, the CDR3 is TGCGCCAGCAGCACGGGAGGCTCTATAGCCTACGAGCAGTACTTC. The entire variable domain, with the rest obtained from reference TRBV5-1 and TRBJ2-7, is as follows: KAGVTQTPRYLIKTRGQQVTLSCSPISGHRSVSWYQQTPGQGLQFLFEYFSETQRNKGNFPGRFSGRQFSNSRSEMNVSTLELGDSALYLCASSTGGSIAYEQYFGPGTRLTVT.

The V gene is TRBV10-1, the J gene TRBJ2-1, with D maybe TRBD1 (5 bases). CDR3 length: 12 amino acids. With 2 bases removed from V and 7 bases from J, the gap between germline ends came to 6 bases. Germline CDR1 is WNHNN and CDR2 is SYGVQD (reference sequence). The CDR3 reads CASSEKGNEQFF. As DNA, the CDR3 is TGCGCCAGCAGTGAGAAGGGGAATGAGCAGTTCTTC.

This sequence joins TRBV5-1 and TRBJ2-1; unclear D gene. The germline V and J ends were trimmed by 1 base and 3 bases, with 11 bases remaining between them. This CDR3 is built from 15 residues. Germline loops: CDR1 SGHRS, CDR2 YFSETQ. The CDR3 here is CASSLRVGGYNEQFF. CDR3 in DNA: TGCGCCAGCAGCTTGAGAGTAGGCGGCTACAATGAGCAGTTCTTC.

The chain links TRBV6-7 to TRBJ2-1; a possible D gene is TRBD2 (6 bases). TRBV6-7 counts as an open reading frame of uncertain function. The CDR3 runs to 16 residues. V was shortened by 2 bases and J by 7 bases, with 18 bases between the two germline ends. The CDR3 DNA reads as TGTGCCAGCAGTTACCCGCGGGACGTTAGATATAATGAGCAGTTCTTC. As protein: CASSYPRDVRYNEQFF.

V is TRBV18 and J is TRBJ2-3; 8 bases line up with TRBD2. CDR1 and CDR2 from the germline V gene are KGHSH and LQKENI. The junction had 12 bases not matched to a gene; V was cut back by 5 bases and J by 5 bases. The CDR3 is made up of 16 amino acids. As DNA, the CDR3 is TGTGCCAGCTCATCGTCTTTAGCGGGATCCGGAGATACGCAGTATTTT. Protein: CASSSSLAGSGDTQYF.

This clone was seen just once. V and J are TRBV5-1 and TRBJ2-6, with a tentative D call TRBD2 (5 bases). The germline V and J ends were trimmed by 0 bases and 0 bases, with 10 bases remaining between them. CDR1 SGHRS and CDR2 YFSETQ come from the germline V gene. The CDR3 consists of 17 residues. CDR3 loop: CASSLAEGFSGANVLTF. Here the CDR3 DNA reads TGCGCCAGCAGCTTGGCTGAGGGCTTCTCTGGGGCCAACGTCCTGACTTTC.

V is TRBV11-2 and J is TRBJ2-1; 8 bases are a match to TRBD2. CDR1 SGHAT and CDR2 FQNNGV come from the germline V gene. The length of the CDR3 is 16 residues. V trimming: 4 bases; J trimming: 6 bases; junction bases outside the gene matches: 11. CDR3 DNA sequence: TGTGCCAGCAGCTCCCAGCGGGGGACGTTTGGCAATGAGCAGTTCTTC. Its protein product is CASSSQRGTFGNEQFF.

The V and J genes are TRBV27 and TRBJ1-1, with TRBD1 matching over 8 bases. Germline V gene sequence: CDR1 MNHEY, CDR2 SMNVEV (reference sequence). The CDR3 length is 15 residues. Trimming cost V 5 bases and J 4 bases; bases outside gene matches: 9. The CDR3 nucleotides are TGTGCCAGCAGTAGTAGACAGGGGAGGGCCACTGAAGCTTTCTTT. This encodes CASSSRQGRATEAFF.

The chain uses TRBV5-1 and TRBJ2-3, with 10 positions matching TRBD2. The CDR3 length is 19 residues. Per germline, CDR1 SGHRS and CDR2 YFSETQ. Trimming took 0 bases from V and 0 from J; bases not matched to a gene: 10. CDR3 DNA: TGCGCCAGCAGCTTGGCCCGGACTAGCGGTGGAGGGAGCACAGATACGCAGTATTTT. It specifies CASSLARTSGGGSTDTQYF.

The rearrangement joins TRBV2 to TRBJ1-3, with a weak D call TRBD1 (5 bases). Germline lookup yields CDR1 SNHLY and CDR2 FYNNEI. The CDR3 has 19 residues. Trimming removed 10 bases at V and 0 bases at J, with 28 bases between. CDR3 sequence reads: CAILAGPKSSRDSGNTIYF. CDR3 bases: TGTGCCATCCTGGCGGGACCGAAGAGTTCTAGGGACTCTGGAAACACCATATATTTT.

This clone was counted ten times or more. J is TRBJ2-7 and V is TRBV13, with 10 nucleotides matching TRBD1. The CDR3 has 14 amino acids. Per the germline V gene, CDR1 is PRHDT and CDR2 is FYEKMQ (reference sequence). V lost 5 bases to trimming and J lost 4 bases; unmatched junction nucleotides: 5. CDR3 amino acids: CASSPRQGAYEQYF. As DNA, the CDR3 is TGTGCCAGCAGCCCACGACAGGGGGCGTACGAGCAGTACTTC. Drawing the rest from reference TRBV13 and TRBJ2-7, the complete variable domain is AAGVIQSPRHLIKEKRETATLKCYPIPRHDTVYWYQQGPGQDPQFLISFYEKMQSDKGSIPDRFSAQQFSDYHSELNMSSLELGDSALYFCASSPRQGAYEQYFGPGTRLTVT.

The CDR3 reads CASSGGQSPNQPQHF. As DNA, the CDR3 is TGTGCCAGTAGTGGGGGACAGTCCCCCAATCAGCCCCAGCATTTT. The chain employs TRBV19 and TRBJ1-5; TRBD1 agrees at 7 bases. CDR1 LNHDA and CDR2 SQIVND come from the germline V gene (reference sequence). The CDR3 has 15 amino acids. V dropped 5 bases and J dropped 3; count of bases not matched to a gene: 7.

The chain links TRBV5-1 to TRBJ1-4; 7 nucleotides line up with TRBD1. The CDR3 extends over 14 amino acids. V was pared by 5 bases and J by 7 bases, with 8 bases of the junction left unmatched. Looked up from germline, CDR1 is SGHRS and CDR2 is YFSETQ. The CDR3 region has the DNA TGCGCCAGCAGTCCACAGGGGTTGGTTGAAAAACTGTTTTTT. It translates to CASSPQGLVEKLFF.

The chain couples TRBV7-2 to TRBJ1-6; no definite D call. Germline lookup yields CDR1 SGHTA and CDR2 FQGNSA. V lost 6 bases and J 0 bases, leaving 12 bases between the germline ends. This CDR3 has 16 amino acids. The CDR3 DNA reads TGTGCCAGCAGGAGTGAAAGAAACTCCTATAATTCACCCCTCCACTTT. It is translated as CASRSERNSYNSPLHF.

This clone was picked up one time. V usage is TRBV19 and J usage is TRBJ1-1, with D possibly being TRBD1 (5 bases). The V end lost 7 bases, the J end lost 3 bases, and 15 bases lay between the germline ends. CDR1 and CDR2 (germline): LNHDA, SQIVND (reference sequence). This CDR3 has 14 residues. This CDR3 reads CASTHPRGYTEAFF. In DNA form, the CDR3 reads TGTGCCAGTACCCATCCCCGGGGGTACACTGAAGCTTTCTTT.

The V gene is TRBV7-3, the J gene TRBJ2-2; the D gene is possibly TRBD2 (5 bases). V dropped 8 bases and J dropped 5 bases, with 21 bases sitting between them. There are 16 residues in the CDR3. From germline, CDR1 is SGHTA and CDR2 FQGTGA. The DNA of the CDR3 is TGTGCCAGCCCCAGCTATCGAGGGCGAGATACCGGGGAGCTGTTTTTT. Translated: CASPSYRGRDTGELFF.

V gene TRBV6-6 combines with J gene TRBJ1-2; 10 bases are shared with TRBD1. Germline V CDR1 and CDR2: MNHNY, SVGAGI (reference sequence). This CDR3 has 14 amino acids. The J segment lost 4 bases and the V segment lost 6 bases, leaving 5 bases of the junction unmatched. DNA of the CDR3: TGTGCCAGCAGGCGACAGGGGGCCCTCTATGGCTACACCTTC. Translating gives CASRRQGALYGYTF.

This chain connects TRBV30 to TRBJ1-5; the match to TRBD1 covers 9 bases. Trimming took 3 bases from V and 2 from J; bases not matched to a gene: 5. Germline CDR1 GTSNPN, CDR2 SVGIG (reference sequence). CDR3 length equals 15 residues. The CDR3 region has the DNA TGTGCCTGGAGCGGGACAGGGTTTGGCAATCAGCCCCAGCATTTT. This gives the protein CAWSGTGFGNQPQHF.

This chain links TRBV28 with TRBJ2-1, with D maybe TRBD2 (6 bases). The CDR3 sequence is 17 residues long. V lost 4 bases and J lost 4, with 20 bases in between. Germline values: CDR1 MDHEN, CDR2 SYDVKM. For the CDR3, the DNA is TGTGCCAGCAGTTCCAGGCCTCCTCGGGACTCGTACAATGAGCAGTTCTTC. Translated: CASSSRPPRDSYNEQFF.

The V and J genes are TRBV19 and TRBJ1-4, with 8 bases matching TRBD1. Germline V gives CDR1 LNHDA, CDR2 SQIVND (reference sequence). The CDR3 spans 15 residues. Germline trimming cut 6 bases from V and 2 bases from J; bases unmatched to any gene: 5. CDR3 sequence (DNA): TGTGCCAGTAGCGACAGGGGTACGACTAATGAAAAACTGTTTTTT. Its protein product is CASSDRGTTNEKLFF.